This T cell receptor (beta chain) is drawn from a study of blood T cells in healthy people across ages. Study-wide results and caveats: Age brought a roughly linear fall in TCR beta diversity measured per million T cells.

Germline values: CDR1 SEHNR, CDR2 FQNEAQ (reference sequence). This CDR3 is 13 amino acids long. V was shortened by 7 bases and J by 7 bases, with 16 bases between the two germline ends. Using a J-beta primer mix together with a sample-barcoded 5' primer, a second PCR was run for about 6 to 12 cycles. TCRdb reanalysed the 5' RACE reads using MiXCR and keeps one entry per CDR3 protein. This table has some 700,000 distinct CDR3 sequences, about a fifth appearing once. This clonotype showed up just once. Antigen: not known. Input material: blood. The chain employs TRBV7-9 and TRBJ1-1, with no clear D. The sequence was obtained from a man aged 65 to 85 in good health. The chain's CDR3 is CASTSDLYLEAFF. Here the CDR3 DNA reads TGTGCCAGCACCTCGGACCTATACCTTGAAGCTTTCTTT. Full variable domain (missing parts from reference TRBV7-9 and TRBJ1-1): DTGVSQNPRHKITKRGQNVTFRCDPISEHNRLYWYRQTLGQGPEFLTYFQNEAQLEKSRLLSDRFSAERPKGSFSTLEIQRTEQGDSAMYLCASTSDLYLEAFFGQGTRLTVV.